This TCR beta chain was documented in a study of cytomegalovirus exposure and HLA in healthy donors. PCR employed 60 Vbeta and 13 Jbeta primers. The repertoire was sequenced with immunoSEQ multiplex PCR; TCRdb's copy has only in-frame clones and lacks some. The profile shows about 160,000 clones, 82% of them singletons. The CDR3 consists of 15 residues. The ends were cut back, 6 bases at V and 6 bases at J, with 19 bases in the middle. Germline CDR1 and CDR2: MDHEN and SYDVKM. Sequencing input: PBMCs. This TCR was recovered from a girl aged 10 to 17 in good health and CMV-seropositive. J is TRBJ2-3 and V is TRBV28; TRBD2 might be the D (5 bases). This CDR3 is CASSRPGRALDTQYF. DNA of the CDR3: TGTGCCAGCAGCCGACCGGGAAGAGCGTTGGATACGCAGTATTTT.